Sequencing of this T cell receptor (beta chain) was carried out in a study of Ad26.COV2.S vaccination and SARS-CoV-2 variants (TCRdb year 2021). Turning to the overall study: The specificity and breadth of SARS-CoV-2-reactive T cell receptors after Ad26.COV2.S vaccination were assessed by TCRbeta repertoire sequencing. The TCR-sequenced set comprised about 30 samples: about 19 Ad26.COV2.S vaccine recipients, 5 placebo recipients and 8 SARS-CoV-2 convalescent individuals.

To note about this clone: It has no known antigen specificity. Base qualities are missing; no much larger clone stands one base away.

The immunoSEQ Assay was used to sequence TCRbeta CDR3 regions. After extraction, genomic DNA underwent amplification by bias-controlled multiplex PCR, followed by high-throughput sequencing. Regarding the original processing steps: Collapsing and filtering of sequences were performed to quantify the absolute abundance of each unique TCRbeta CDR3 region. Usable DNA was measured by amplifying reference genes present in all nucleated cells, and TCRbeta template counts were normalized to that usable DNA to estimate T cell fraction. Repertoire TCRs were annotated as SARS-CoV-2-specific when V gene, CDR3 amino acid sequence and J gene were exactly matched to a known reactive TCR set. The reference SARS-CoV-2 TCR set came from MIRA and was filtered for enrichment in COVID-19-positive ImmuneCODE repertoires, removing public or cross-reactive TCRs. Drawing on the MIRA antigens, annotated TCRs were analysed further at the level of specific ORF or position within ORF. Depth was the summed frequency of annotated unique rearrangements, while breadth was defined as annotated unique rearrangements over total unique productive rearrangements. Two-sided Wilcoxon rank-sum tests were applied when comparing TCR breadth between groups. TCRdb obtained this table from immuneACCESS and retained in-frame rearrangements with V and J assigned. These tables miss some clones; where compared with another copy, unresolved V genes account for less than half of the shortfall, and the remainder is unexplained. That table is the source of V, J and clone size, and D and trimming were worked out from the DNA. Within this sample are around 370,000 clones, with approximately 90% of them counted one time only. Jointly, the top ten make up 3.9% of the sample.

The germline V gene (reference sequence) provides CDR1 DFQATT and CDR2 SNEGSKA. Spanning cysteine to phenylalanine, the CDR3 consists of 11 amino acids. Here the CDR3 DNA is all that survives: 33 bases in frame from base 1. The trim is 5 bases for V and 4 bases for J, with a gap of 8 bases between the germline ends. The sample's time point label, in plain terms: individuals recovered from natural SARS-CoV-2 infection. Study-wide findings and limitations: The authors noted that the TCR breadth and depth analyses may have underestimated total T cell responses. Substantial breadth of spike-specific CD8+ and CD4+ T cell responses was reported after vaccination. Ad26.COV2.S recipients had higher spike-specific TCR breadth than placebo recipients (P = 0.0014). Vaccine and placebo recipients had comparable non-spike TCR breadth, which fits with the vaccine containing only spike.

The V gene is TRBV20-1 and the J gene is TRBJ1-1; there is no confident call for the D gene. The sequence was collected from a human donor who had recovered from COVID-19. This specimen was peripheral blood, taken after recovery from COVID-19. The CDR3 is CSALTATEAFF. The nucleotide sequence is given as TGCAGTGCTTTGACGGCCACTGAAGCTTTCTTT.